The present entry profiles one T cell receptor beta chain with its context. The data originate from a study of blood T cell repertoires in COVID-19. About the study: The study drew acute and convalescent COVID-19 samples from the United States, Italy and Spain.

The protocol was immunoSEQ multiplex PCR, while the TCRdb copy is restricted to in-frame clones and leaves out a portion. The sample lists approximately 250,000 clones, about 86% occurring once. Adults between about 18 and 95 years of age took part from some 25 US areas. Cohort placement rested on clinical history that participants reported themselves. Trimming took 5 bases from V and 6 from J, leaving 8 bases between them. Germline loops: CDR1 MNHEY, CDR2 SVGAGI. The CDR3 runs 12 residues. Material: PBMCs or T cells enriched from blood (not recorded which). This receptor was identified in a man aged 25-45 years with acute COVID-19. The V and J genes are TRBV6-5 and TRBJ1-5, with D unclear. The chain's CDR3 is CASSNGIQPQHF. The DNA for the CDR3 is TGTGCCAGCAGTAACGGGATTCAGCCCCAGCATTTT.